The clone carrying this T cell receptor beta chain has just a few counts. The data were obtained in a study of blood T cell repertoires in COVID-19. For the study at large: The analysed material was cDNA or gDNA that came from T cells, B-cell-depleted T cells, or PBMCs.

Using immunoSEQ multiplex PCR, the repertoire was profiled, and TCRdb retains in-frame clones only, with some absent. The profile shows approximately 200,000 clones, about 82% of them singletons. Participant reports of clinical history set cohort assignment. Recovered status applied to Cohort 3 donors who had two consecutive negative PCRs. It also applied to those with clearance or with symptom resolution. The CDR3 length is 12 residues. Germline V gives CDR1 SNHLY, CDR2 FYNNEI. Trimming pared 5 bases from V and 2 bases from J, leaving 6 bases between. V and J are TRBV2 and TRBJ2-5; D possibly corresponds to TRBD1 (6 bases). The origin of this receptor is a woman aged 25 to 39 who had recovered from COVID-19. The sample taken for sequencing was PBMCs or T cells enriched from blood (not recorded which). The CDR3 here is CASSQGQETQYF. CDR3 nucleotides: TGTGCCAGCAGTCAGGGGCAAGAGACCCAGTACTTC. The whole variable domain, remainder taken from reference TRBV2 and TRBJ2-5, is EPEVTQTPSHQVTQMGQEVILRCVPISNHLYFYWYRQILGQKVEFLVSFYNNEISEKSEIFDDQFSVERPDGSNFTLKIRSTKLEDSAMYFCASSQGQETQYFGPGTRLLVL.